These 19 T cell receptor beta chains were all obtained from the same sample, sequenced in a study of regulatory T cells in long-lasting Graves disease. Time point: persistent/refractory GD, antithyroid drugs over 5 years with positive TRAb. There was RNA extracted from PBMCs, and the TCR library was made from it. Through Arm-PCR of CDR3 regions and iRepertoire HTBI primers, TCR beta libraries were built. TCRdb processed the multiplex PCR reads anew with MiXCR; each CDR3 protein has one entry. The data contain roughly 500,000 distinct CDR3 sequences, 20% to 25% of them singletons. This sample comprised peripheral blood mononuclear cells (PBMCs), obtained when the disease was refractory, from a patient treated with antithyroid drugs. These TCRs come from a female donor with Graves disease.

This clonotype was observed many times. CDR3 sequence (DNA): TGTGCCAGCAGCTTTACAGGGGGGGGCGAGCAGTACTTC. Its protein product is CASSFTGGGEQYF. The chain recombines TRBV7-9 with TRBJ2-7; D might be TRBD1 (8 bases). Trimming left V 3 bases short and J 6 bases short, with 12 bases between. CDR3 length equals 13 residues. Germline CDR1 and CDR2: SEHNR and FQNEAQ (reference sequence).

This clonotype showed up just a few times. The rearrangement links TRBV20-1 to TRBJ2-7; a weak D match, TRBD2 (5 bases). Trimming stripped 3 bases from V and 3 bases from J, with 30 bases between. Germline CDR1 is DFQATT and CDR2 is SNEGSKA (reference sequence). This CDR3 comprises 19 residues. CDR3 loop: CSASGRLAGYSPSIYEQYF. For the CDR3, the DNA is TGCAGTGCTAGCGGTCGACTGGCGGGTTATTCACCCAGCATCTACGAGCAGTACTTC.

A few counts support this clonotype. J is TRBJ2-7 and V is TRBV24-1; a weak D match, TRBD1 (6 bases). Germline-derived CDR1 and CDR2 are KGHDR and SFDVKD. The CDR3 contains 13 residues. The V end lost 4 bases, the J end lost 5 bases, and 11 bases lay between the germline ends. CDR3 residues: CATSDDRSHEQYF. The CDR3 nucleotides are TGTGCCACCAGTGACGACAGGTCCCACGAGCAGTACTTC.

This chain joins TRBV5-1 and TRBJ2-7; 8 bases are shared with TRBD2. CDR1 and CDR2 from the germline V gene are SGHRS and YFSETQ. V lost 0 bases to trimming and J lost 6 bases; unmatched junction nucleotides: 11. CDR3 length: 16 amino acids. The chain's CDR3 is CASSLARAGGGGEQYF. The CDR3 region has the DNA TGCGCCAGCAGCTTGGCCAGGGCGGGAGGAGGTGGCGAGCAGTACTTC. Supplemented by reference TRBV5-1 and TRBJ2-7, the full variable domain reads KAGVTQTPRYLIKTRGQQVTLSCSPISGHRSVSWYQQTPGQGLQFLFEYFSETQRNKGNFPGRFSGRQFSNSRSEMNVSTLELGDSALYLCASSLARAGGGGEQYFGPGTRLTVT.

The rearrangement uses TRBV5-1 and TRBJ2-7; 8 bases fit TRBD2. CDR1 is SGHRS and CDR2 is YFSETQ in the germline V gene. The ends lost 2 bases at V and 5 bases at J; junction bases unmatched: 9. This CDR3 is 15 amino acids long. The CDR3 DNA reads TGCGCCAGCAGCTTCTCCGGGAGGGCCTTCGACGAGCAGTACTTC. Translated, it gives CASSFSGRAFDEQYF.

The chain combines TRBV9 with TRBJ1-1; weak D call: TRBD1 (5 bases). Per germline, CDR1 SGDLS and CDR2 YYNGEE. The CDR3 is made up of 13 amino acids. The V and J ends lost 0 bases and 5 bases respectively, with 8 bases between them. This CDR3 reads CASSVAGLTEAFF. DNA for the CDR3: TGTGCCAGCAGCGTAGCAGGGTTGACTGAAGCTTTCTTT.

This clonotype came up many times. The chain has TRBV12-3 or TRBV12-4 and TRBJ2-7; tentative D call: TRBD2 (5 bases). Trimming removed 0 bases at V and 4 bases at J, with 22 bases between. CDR3 length: 18 residues. The CDR3 region is CASSLALRGTARLYEQYF. For the CDR3, the DNA is TGTGCCAGCAGTTTAGCGCTACGGGGAACAGCAAGACTATACGAGCAGTACTTC.

There are a few counts of this clonotype. A read error may produce the germline difference seen at one junction end. CDR3 sequence reads: CASSVAGGPQQTQYF. As DNA, the CDR3 is TGTGCCAGCAGCGTAGCTGGGGGGCCCCAACAGACCCAGTACTTC. This chain connects TRBV9 to TRBJ2-5; D is perhaps TRBD1 or TRBD2 (6 bases each). Germline V gene lookup returns CDR1 SGDLS and CDR2 YYNGEE. The length of the CDR3 is 15 residues.

This clonotype was observed at least ten times. V gene TRBV28 combines with J gene TRBJ1-1; D not certain. V lost 6 bases and J lost 0, with 8 bases in between. Germline V lookup: CDR1 MDHEN, CDR2 SYDVKM. The CDR3 totals 13 residues. The CDR3 here is CASREVVNTEAFF. DNA of the CDR3: TGTGCCAGCAGAGAGGTGGTGAACACTGAAGCTTTCTTT.

The DNA for the CDR3 is TGTGCCAGCAGCCCAAGGACAGTATATAATTCACCCCTCCACTTT. This gives the protein CASSPRTVYNSPLHF. V and J are TRBV5-6 and TRBJ1-6; D is perhaps TRBD1 (6 bases). V was pared by 4 bases and J by 4 bases, with 12 bases between. The germline CDR1 and CDR2 sequences are SGHDT and YYEEEE. The CDR3 spans 15 residues.

The V gene is TRBV20-1, the J gene TRBJ2-7; D unclear. This CDR3 spans 15 amino acids. With 1 base removed from V and 4 bases from J, the gap between germline ends came to 17 bases. Germline CDR1 DFQATT, CDR2 SNEGSKA (reference sequence). The CDR3 DNA is TGCAGTGCTAGAGTACGGTCAGGTATAATATACGAGCAGTACTTC. It translates to CSARVRSGIIYEQYF.

As concerns this clonotype: This may come from a read error, since a much larger clone is one base off. For the CDR3, the DNA is TGTGCCACTAGTGGCAGGATGAGTGAGACCCAGTACTTC. Protein product: CATSGRMSETQYF. The rearrangement links TRBV6-2 or TRBV6-3 to TRBJ2-5; no reliable D call. Germline CDR1 reads MNHEY; CDR2 reads SVGEGT. Trimming took off 10 bases at V and 5 bases at J, with 17 bases between the two ends. The CDR3 loop spans 13 amino acids.

This clonotype was seen many times. V and J are TRBV28 and TRBJ1-1; D perhaps matches TRBD1 (6 bases). The CDR3 is 14 residues long. The germline CDR1 and CDR2 sequences are MDHEN and SYDVKM. The V gene lost 5 bases and the J gene lost 4 bases, with 14 bases spanning the gap. CDR3 region: CASSLNTGLTEAFF. The CDR3 DNA sequence: TGTGCCAGCAGTCTTAATACAGGGCTCACTGAAGCTTTCTTT.

This clonotype was observed many times. This chain connects TRBV12-3 or TRBV12-4 to TRBJ2-6; a weak D match, TRBD1 (5 bases). The CDR3 sequence is 21 residues long. Trimming removed 2 bases at V and 4 bases at J, with 27 bases between. The CDR3 nucleotides read TGTGCCAGCAGTTTATTCTCGCTACACACAGGTTCTCCTGGAGGGGCCAACGTCCTGACTTTC. Translating gives CASSLFSLHTGSPGGANVLTF.

In this sample, this clonotype turned up many times. The V gene is TRBV12-5, the J gene TRBJ1-1; 9 bases map to TRBD1. The germline CDR1 and CDR2 sequences are LGHNT and FRNRAP. The CDR3 has 14 amino acids. J lost 5 bases, V lost 7 bases, and 8 bases had no gene match. CDR3 region: CASDDGTGRTEAFF. Here the CDR3 DNA reads TGTGCTAGTGATGACGGGACAGGGAGGACTGAAGCTTTCTTT.

This chain uses TRBV5-1 with TRBJ1-3; D remains unclear. Germline values: CDR1 SGHRS, CDR2 YFSETQ. Trimming cost V 0 bases and J 0 bases, with 13 bases left between them. The CDR3 runs 17 residues. The CDR3 DNA sequence: TGCGCCAGCAGCTTGGAGGGTACGGGCCGCTCTGGAAACACCATATATTTT. Translating gives CASSLEGTGRSGNTIYF.

This clonotype has at least ten counts. The chain recombines TRBV10-3 with TRBJ1-1; D perhaps matches TRBD1 (5 bases). Trimming took off 6 bases at V and 2 bases at J, with 10 bases between the two ends. Germline CDR1 reads ENHRY; CDR2 reads SYGVKD. CDR3 length: 13 amino acids. CDR3 DNA: TGTGCCATCAGAGACACAGGAAACACTGAAGCTTTCTTT. This encodes CAIRDTGNTEAFF.

The CDR3 loop is CASSILAGHTGELFF. The CDR3 DNA is TGTGCCAGCAGCATACTAGCGGGACACACCGGGGAGCTGTTTTTT. The gene calls are TRBV5-5 and TRBJ2-2, with TRBD2 matching over 10 bases. The ends lost 4 bases at V and 3 bases at J; junction bases unmatched: 3. Germline V CDR1 and CDR2: SGHKS, YYEKEE (reference sequence). This CDR3 is 15 amino acids long.

This rearrangement joins TRBV7-8 to TRBJ2-3; D unclear. V was trimmed by 0 bases and J by 9 bases, leaving 10 bases between them. Looked up from germline, CDR1 is SGHVS and CDR2 is FQNEAQ. The CDR3 sequence is 13 residues long. CDR3 in DNA: TGTGCCAGCAGCTTAGCAAGCCGGCGCACGCAGTATTTT. Its translation is CASSLASRRTQYF.